This T cell receptor beta chain stems from a study of CD8 T cells in ankylosing spondylitis. Study-level points and caveats: Seemingly distinctive of ankylosing spondylitis blood was a TCR beta motif formed by eight highly homologous variants. Matched ankylosing spondylitis synovial fluid reportedly showed significant enrichment of disease-linked clones. Clones that were linked to disease were CD8+ and were relatively rare in peripheral blood.

The junction had 14 bases not matched to a gene; V was cut back by 4 bases and J by 5 bases. Looked up from germline, CDR1 is SGHRS and CDR2 is YFSETQ. CDR3 length: 17 residues. Comment on this clonotype: Its specificity is unknown.

Using quantitative 5'-RACE with molecular barcodes, the authors made TCR beta libraries. Each CDR3 protein is one row after TCRdb ran MiXCR on the 5' RACE reads. The table records 300,000 to 400,000 distinct CDR3 sequences, roughly 11% of them present only once. The chain combines TRBV5-1 with TRBJ1-1, with TRBD1 matching 10 bases. Sequencing was done on a sample of blood, either unsorted or a sorted T cell fraction (not recorded which). The receptor comes from a female donor with ankylosing spondylitis or in good health (not recorded which). DNA for the CDR3: TGCGCCAGCAGCCAATCGGGACAGGGGAAGGGTCGGACTGAAGCTTTCTTT. Translating it yields CASSQSGQGKGRTEAFF.